The present TCR beta chain was sequenced within a study of T cell responses to AZD1222 COVID-19 vaccine. Assay: immunoSEQ multiplex PCR; the TCRdb copy retains only in-frame clones and omits some. The sample comprises fewer than 200,000 clones, 70% to 90% of which are singletons, and 25% to 30% rests with the top ten. Looked up from germline, CDR1 is SGDLS and CDR2 is YYNGEE. This CDR3 contains 14 residues. Trimming pared 0 bases from V and 0 bases from J, leaving 7 bases between. Comment on this clone: Its specificity is not known.

Study-wide results and caveats: Seropositive AZD1222 recipients at baseline numbered only five or six. Every sample of the repertoires postdated the peak T cell response. Females outnumbered males among donors, who were mostly white British; clonal diversity was possibly underestimated.

Some second doses came at about 4 weeks and others at about 12 weeks; these were pooled. The sequence derives from an adult who received the AZD1222 COVID-19 vaccine. The input for sequencing was peripheral blood, taken 28 days after the second AZD1222 dose. The chain combines TRBV9 with TRBJ2-7; D remains unclear. The DNA of the CDR3 is TGTGCCAGCAGCGTAGCGGCCCTCTCCTACGAGCAGTACTTC. Translating gives CASSVAALSYEQYF.